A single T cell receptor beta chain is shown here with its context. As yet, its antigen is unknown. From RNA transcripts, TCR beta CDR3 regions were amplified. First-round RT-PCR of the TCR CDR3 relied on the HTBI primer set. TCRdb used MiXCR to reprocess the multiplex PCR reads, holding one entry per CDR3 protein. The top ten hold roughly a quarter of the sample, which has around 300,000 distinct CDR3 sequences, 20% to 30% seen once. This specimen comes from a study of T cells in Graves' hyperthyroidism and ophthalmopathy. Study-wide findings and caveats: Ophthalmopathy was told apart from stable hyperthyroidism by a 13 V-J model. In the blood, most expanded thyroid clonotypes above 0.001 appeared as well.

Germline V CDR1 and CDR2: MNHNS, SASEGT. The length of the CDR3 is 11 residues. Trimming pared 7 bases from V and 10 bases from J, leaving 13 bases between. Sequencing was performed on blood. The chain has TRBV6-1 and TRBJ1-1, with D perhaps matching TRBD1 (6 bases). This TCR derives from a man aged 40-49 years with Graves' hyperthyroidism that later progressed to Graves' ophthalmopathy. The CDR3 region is CASTLPGAAFF. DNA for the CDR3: TGTGCCAGCACCCTCCCAGGGGCAGCTTTCTTT.